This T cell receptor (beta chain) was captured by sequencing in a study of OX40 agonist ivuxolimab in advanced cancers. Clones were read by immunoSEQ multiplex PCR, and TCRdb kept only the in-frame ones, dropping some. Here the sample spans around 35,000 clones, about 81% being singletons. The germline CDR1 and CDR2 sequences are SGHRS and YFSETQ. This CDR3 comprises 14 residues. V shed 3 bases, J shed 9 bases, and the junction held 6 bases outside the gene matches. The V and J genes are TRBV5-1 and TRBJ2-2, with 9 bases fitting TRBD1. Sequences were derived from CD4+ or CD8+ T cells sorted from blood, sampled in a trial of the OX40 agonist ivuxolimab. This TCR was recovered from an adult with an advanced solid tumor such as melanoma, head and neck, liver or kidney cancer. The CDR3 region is CASSSGQGNRELFF. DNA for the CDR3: TGCGCCAGCAGCTCGGGACAGGGAAATAGGGAGCTGTTTTTT.